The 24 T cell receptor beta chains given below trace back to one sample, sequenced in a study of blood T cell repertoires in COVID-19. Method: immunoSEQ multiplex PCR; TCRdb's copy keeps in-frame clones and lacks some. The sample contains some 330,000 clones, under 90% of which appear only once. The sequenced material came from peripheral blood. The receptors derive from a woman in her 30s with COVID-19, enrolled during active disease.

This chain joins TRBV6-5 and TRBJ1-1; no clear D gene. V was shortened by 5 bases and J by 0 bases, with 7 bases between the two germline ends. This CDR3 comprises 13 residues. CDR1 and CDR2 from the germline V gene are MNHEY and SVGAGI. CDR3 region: CASSIGLNTEAFF. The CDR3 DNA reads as TGTGCCAGCAGTATTGGGCTGAACACTGAAGCTTTCTTT.

CDR3 in DNA: TGTGCCACCACCCCAGGGAATTTGGATGAAAAACTGTTTTTT. This codes for CATTPGNLDEKLFF. The chain couples TRBV19 to TRBJ1-4; weak D call: TRBD1 (5 bases). The CDR3 runs 14 residues. V lost 10 bases to trimming and J lost 6 bases, with 18 bases between them. The V gene's germline CDR1 is LNHDA and CDR2 SQIVND (reference sequence).

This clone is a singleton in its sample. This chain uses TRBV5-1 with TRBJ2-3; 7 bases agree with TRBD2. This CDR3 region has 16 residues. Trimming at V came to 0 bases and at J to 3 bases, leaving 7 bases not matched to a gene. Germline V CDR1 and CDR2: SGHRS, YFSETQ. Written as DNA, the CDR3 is TGCGCCAGCAGCTTGGTTGGGCAGGGAGGGACAGATACGCAGTATTTT. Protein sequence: CASSLVGQGGTDTQYF.

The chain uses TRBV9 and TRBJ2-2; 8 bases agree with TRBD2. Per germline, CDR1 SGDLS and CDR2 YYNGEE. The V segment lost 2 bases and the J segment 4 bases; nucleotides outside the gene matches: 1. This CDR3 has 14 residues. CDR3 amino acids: CASSVSGATGELFF. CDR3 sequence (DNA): TGTGCCAGCAGCGTTAGCGGGGCCACCGGGGAGCTGTTTTTT.

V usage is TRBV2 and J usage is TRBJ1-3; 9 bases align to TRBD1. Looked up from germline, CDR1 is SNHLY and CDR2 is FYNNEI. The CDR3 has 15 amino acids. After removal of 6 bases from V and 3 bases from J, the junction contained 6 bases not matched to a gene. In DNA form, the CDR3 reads TGTGCCAGCAGCCCCGGGACAGGGAGTGGAAACACCATATATTTT. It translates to CASSPGTGSGNTIYF.

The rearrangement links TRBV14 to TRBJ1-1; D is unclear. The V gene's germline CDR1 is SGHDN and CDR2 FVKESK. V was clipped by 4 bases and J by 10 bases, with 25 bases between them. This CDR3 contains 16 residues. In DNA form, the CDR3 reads TGTGCCAGCAGCCGAAATTTTGGTTCCGCGGAAGATCCAGCTTTCTTT. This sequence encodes CASSRNFGSAEDPAFF.

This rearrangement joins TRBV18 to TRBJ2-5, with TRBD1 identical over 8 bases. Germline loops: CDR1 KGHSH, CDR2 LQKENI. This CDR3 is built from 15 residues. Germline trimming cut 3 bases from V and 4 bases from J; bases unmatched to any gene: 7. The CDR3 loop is CASSPNNDRGETQYF. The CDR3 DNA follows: TGTGCCAGCTCACCCAATAATGACAGGGGAGAGACCCAGTACTTC.

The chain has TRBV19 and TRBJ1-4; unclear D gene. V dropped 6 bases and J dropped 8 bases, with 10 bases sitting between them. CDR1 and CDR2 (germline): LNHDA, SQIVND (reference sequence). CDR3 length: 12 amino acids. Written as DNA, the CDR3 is TGTGCCAGTAGGGTGTCGGGGGAAAAACTGTTTTTT. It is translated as CASRVSGEKLFF. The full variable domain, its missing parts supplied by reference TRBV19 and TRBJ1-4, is DGGITQSPKYLFRKEGQNVTLSCEQNLNHDAMYWYRQDPGQGLRLIYYSQIVNDFQKGDIAEGYSVSREKKESFPLTVTSAQKNPTAFYLCASRVSGEKLFFGSGTQLSVL.

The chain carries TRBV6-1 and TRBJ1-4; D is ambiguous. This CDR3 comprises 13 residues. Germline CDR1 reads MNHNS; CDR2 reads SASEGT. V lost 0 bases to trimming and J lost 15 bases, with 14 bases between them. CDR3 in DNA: TGTGCCAGCAGTGAAGCGCGAGAGGGTCGGGTGTTTTTT. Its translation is CASSEAREGRVFF.

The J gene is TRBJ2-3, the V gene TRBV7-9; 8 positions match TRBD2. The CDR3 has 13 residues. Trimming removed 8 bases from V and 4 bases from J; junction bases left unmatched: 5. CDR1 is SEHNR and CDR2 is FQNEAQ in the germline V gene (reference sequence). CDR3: CASQAGGPDTQYF. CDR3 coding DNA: TGTGCCAGCCAGGCGGGGGGCCCAGATACGCAGTATTTT.

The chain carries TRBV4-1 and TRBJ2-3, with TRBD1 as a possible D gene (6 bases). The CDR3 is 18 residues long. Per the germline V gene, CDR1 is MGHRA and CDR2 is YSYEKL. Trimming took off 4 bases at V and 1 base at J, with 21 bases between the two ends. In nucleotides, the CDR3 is TGCGCCAGCAGCCGAACCACACTGACAGGAGCCGGCACAGATACGCAGTATTTT. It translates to CASSRTTLTGAGTDTQYF.

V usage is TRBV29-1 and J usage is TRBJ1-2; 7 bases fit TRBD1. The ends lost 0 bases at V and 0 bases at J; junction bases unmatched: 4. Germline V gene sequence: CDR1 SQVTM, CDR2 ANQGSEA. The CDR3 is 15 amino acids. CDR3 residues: CSVEDWDSSNYGYTF. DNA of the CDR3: TGCAGCGTTGAAGACTGGGACAGCTCTAACTATGGCTACACCTTC.

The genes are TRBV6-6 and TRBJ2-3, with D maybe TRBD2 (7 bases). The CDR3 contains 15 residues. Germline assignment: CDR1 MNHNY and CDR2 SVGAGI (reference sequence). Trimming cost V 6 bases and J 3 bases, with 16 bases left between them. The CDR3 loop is CASSPPGGPTDTQYF. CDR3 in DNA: TGTGCCAGCAGCCCCCCCGGGGGGCCGACAGATACGCAGTATTTT.

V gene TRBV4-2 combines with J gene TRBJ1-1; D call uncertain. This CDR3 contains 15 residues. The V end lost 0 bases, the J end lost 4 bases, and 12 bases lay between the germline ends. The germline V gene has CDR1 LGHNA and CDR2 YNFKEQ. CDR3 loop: CASSQDVQGGTEAFF. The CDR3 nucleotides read TGTGCCAGCAGCCAAGATGTTCAAGGAGGCACTGAAGCTTTCTTT.

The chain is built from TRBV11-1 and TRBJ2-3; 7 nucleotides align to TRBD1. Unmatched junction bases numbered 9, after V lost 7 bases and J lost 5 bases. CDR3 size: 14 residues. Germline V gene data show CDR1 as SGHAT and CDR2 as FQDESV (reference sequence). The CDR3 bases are TGTGCCAGCACCCCGACAGGGTCTATAGATACGCAGTATTTT. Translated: CASTPTGSIDTQYF.

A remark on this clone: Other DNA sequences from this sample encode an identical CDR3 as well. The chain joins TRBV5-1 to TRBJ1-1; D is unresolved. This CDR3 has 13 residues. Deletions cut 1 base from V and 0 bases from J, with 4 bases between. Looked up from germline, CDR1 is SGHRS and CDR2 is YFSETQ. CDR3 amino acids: CASSLTVNTEAFF. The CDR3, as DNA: TGCGCCAGCAGCTTGACAGTGAACACTGAAGCTTTCTTT.

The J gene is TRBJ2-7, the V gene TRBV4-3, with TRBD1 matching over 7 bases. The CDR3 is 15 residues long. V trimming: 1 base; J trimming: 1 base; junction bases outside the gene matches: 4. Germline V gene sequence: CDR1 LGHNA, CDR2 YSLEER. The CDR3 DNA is TGCGCCAGCAGCCAAGGACCGGGACAGTCCTACGAGCAGTACTTC. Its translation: CASSQGPGQSYEQYF.

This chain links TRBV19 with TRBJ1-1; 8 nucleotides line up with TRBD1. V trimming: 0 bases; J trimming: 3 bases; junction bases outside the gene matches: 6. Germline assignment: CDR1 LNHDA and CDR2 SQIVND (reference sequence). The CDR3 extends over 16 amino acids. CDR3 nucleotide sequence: TGTGCCAGTAGTATAGAAGGGCAGGGGGCTGACACTGAAGCTTTCTTT. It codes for CASSIEGQGADTEAFF.

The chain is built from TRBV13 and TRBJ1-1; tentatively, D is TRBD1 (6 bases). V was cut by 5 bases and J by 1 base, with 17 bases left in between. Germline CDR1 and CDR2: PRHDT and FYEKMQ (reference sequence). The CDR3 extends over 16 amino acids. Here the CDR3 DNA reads TGTGCCAGCAGCCTCGACCAGAGGGGGACGAACACTGAAGCTTTCTTT. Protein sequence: CASSLDQRGTNTEAFF.

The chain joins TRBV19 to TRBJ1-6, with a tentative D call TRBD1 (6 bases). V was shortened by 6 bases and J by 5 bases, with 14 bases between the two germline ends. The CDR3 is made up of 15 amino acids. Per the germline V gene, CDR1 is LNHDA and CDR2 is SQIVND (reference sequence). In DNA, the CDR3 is TGTGCCAGTAGGACACAGGGCCAAGATAATTCACCCCTCCACTTT. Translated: CASRTQGQDNSPLHF. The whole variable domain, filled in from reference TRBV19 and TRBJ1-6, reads DGGITQSPKYLFRKEGQNVTLSCEQNLNHDAMYWYRQDPGQGLRLIYYSQIVNDFQKGDIAEGYSVSREKKESFPLTVTSAQKNPTAFYLCASRTQGQDNSPLHFGNGTRLTVT.

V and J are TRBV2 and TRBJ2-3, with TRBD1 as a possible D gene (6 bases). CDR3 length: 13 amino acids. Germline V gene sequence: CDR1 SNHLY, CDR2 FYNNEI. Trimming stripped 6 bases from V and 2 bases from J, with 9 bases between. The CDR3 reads CASRVGATDTQYF. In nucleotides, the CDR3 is TGTGCCAGCAGGGTGGGGGCCACAGATACGCAGTATTTT. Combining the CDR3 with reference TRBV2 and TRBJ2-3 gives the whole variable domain EPEVTQTPSHQVTQMGQEVILRCVPISNHLYFYWYRQILGQKVEFLVSFYNNEISEKSEIFDDQFSVERPDGSNFTLKIRSTKLEDSAMYFCASRVGATDTQYFGPGTRLTVL.

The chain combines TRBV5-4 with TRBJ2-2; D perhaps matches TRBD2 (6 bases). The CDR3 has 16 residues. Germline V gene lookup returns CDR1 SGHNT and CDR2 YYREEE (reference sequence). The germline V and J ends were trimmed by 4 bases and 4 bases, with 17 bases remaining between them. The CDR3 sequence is CASSPGDRRATGELFF. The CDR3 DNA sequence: TGTGCCAGCAGCCCCGGCGATAGGAGGGCCACCGGGGAGCTGTTTTTT.

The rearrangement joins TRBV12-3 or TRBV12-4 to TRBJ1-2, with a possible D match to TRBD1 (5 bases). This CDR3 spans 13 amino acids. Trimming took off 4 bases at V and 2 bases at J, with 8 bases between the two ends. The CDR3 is CASSSGGNYGYTF. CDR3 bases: TGTGCCAGCAGTTCCGGGGGGAACTATGGCTACACCTTC.

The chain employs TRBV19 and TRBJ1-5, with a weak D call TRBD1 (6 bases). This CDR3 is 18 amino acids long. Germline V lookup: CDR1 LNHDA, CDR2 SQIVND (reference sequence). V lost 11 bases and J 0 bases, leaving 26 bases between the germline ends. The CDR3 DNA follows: TGTGCCTCGTCTCGGATAACAGGGTTAGGCTATAGCAATCAGCCCCAGCATTTT. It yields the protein CASSRITGLGYSNQPQHF.